This T cell receptor (beta chain) originates from a study of CD8 T cells in Susac syndrome (dated by TCRdb to between 2017 and 2020). General notes on the study: The study used repertoire sequencing to test whether antigen drove CD8+ T cell activation and differentiation in Susac syndrome.

RNA was extracted using the RNeasy kit, and roughly 0.5 to 1 microgram was reverse transcribed with random hexamers. TCR beta CDR3 regions were amplified with the immunoSEQ multiplex PCR assay covering 54 Vbeta and 13 Jbeta segments. PCR amplification bias was corrected by using a synthetic template baseline for primer optimization and computational correction. The authors' analysis ran thus. Reads were annotated to V, D and J genes according to IMGT and were analyzed with immunoSEQ Analyzer, with only productive sequences retained. Clonality was computed as one minus Shannon entropy normalized by log2 of the number of productive unique sequences. Public and private clones were assessed among the 100 most prevalent clones of each patient and control. Susac-specific clones were defined as absent from healthy and MS cohorts, 1052 published viral clones and other ImmuneACCESS disease sequences. The public reads were reprocessed in TCRdb via fastp at Q25 and MiXCR, keeping in-frame beta chains. Rows with a matching CDR3 protein are joined into one entry that keeps the most common DNA and genes. TCRdb, not the authors, supplied the V and J calls. This sample gives 150,000 to 200,000 distinct CDR3 sequences in total; around 95% of them show up just once. The top ten constitute more than 0.11% of the sample.

Regarding this clonotype: Its antigen has not been determined. Base quality data are lacking; no much larger clone is found one base away.

Broad study findings and their caveats: The study acknowledged that relatively few individuals were included in the TCR sequencing and HLA analysis.

Peripheral blood CD8+ and CD4+ T cells from healthy donors, Susac syndrome patients and multiple sclerosis patients were profiled by high-throughput TCR beta sequencing. Healthy donors were age- and sex-matched controls. Bulk CD8+ and CD4+ T cells were purified by magnetic negative isolation, while CD8+ TEMRA cells were enriched using FACS. Blood was collected in EDTA tubes and processed within 24 hours, with PBMCs isolated through density gradient centrifugation. PBMCs destined for TCR sequencing were cryopreserved in liquid nitrogen and later thawed in a 37 °C water bath. The sorted or isolated CD4+, CD8+ and CD8+ TEMRA cells had a purity of 90% or higher. This TCR was recovered from a human donor in good health. Specimen: CD4+ T cells from PBMCs.

For the CDR3, the sequence is CASSSPGVANEKLFF. The nucleotide sequence is TGCGCCAGCAGCTCCCCAGGGGTGGCTAATGAAAAACTGTTTTTT. This receptor chain uses TRBV5-1 and TRBJ1-4; a tentative D match to TRBD1 spans 6 bases. V was cut back by 3 bases and J by 3 bases, leaving a gap of 12 bases between them. The germline V gene gives CDR1 as SGHRS and CDR2 as YFSETQ. The CDR3 has 15 amino acids, counting the end cysteine and phenylalanine. Only the CDR3 DNA is retained, 45 bases long and in frame from the first base.